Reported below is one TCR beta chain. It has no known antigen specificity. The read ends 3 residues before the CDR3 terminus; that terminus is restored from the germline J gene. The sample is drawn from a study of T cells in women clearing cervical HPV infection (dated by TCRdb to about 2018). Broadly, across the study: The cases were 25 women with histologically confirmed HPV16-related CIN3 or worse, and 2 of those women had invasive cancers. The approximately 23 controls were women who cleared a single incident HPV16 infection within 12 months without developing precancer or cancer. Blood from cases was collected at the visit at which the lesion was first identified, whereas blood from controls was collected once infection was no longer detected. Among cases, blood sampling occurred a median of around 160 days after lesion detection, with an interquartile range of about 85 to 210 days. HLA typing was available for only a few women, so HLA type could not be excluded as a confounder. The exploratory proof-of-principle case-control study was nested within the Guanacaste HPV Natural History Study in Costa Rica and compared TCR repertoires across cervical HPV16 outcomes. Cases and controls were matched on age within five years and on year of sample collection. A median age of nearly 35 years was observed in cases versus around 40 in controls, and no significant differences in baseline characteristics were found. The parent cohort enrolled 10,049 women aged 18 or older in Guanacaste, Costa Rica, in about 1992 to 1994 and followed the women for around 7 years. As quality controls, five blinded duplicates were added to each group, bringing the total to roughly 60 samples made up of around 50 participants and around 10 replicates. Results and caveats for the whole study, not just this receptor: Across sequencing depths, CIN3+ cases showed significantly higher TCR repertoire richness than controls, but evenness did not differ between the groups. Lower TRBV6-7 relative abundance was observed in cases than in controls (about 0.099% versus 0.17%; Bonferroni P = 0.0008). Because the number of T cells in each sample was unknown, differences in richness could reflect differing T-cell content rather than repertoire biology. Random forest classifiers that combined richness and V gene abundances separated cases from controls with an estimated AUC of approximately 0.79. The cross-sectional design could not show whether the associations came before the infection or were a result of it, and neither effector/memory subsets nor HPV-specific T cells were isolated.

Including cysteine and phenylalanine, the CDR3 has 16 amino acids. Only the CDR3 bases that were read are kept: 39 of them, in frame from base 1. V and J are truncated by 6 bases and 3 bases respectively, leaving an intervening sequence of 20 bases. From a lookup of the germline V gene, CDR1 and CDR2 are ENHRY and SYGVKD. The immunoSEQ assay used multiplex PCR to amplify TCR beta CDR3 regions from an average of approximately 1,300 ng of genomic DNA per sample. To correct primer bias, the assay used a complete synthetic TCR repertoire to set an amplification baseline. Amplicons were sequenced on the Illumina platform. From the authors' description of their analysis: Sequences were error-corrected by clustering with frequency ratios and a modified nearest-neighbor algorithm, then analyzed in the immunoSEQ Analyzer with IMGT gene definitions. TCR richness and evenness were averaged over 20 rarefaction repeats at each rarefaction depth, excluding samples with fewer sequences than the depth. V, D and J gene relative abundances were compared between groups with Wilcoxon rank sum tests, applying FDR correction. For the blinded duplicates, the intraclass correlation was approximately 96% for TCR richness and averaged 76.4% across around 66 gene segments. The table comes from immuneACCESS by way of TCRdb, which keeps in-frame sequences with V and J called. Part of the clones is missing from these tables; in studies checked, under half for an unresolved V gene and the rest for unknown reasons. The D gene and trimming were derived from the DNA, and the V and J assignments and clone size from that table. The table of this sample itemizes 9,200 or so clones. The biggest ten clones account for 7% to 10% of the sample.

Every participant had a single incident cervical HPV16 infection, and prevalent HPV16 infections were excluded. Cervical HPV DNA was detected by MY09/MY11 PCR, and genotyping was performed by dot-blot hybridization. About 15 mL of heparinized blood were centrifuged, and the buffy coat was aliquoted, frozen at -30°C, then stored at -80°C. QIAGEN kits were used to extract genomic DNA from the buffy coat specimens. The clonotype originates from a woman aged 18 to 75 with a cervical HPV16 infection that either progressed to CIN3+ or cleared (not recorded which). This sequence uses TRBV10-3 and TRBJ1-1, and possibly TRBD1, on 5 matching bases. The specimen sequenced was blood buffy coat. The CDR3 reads CAISGNDQQDDTEAFF. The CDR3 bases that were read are TGTGCCATCAGCGGTAACGATCAACAGGACGACACTGAA.